The clone carrying this T cell receptor beta chain was counted between two and nine times. The record originates from a study of Ad26.COV2.S vaccination and SARS-CoV-2 variants. Profiled with immunoSEQ multiplex PCR; TCRdb holds only in-frame clones, not every one. The sample lists around 300,000 clones, around 88% occurring once. Germline V gene lookup returns CDR1 MDHEN and CDR2 SYDVKM. The length of the CDR3 is 14 residues. The junction had 7 bases not matched to a gene; V was cut back by 5 bases and J by 7 bases. Treatment in this sample: around 19 received Ad26.COV2.S at low or high dose, single or two shots; five or six received placebo; per-sample allocation not given. Material that was analyzed had been drawn on day 63 after the first vaccine or placebo injection.

Sequenced here: peripheral blood, sampled in a trial of Ad26.COV2.S vaccine versus placebo. The chain carries TRBV28 and TRBJ1-4; 7 positions match TRBD1. This TCR came from a person between 18 and 65 years old who received the Ad26.COV2.S COVID-19 vaccine or a placebo. CDR3 DNA: TGTGCCAGCAGTGCAGGGGGGGGTCGTGAAAAACTGTTTTTT. Protein: CASSAGGGREKLFF. Full variable domain (rest looked up from reference TRBV28 and TRBJ1-4): DVKVTQSSRYLVKRTGEKVFLECVQDMDHENMFWYRQDPGLGLRLIYFSYDVKMKEKGDIPEGYSVSREKKERFSLILESASTNQTSMYLCASSAGGGREKLFFGSGTQLSVL.